Each of the 25 T cell receptor beta chains below was sequenced from the same sample in a study of blood T cell repertoires in COVID-19. Libraries were prepared by immunoSEQ multiplex PCR; TCRdb keeps only in-frame clonotypes and omits some of them. The sample comprises about 88,000 clones, about 84% of which are singletons, and about 14% rests with the top ten. Sequencing was performed on peripheral blood. These receptors all come from a woman aged 70-85 years with acute or convalescent COVID-19.

The V gene is TRBV5-5, the J gene TRBJ1-2; 7 nucleotides line up with TRBD1. Germline CDR1 and CDR2: SGHKS and YYEKEE (reference sequence). The junction had 6 bases not matched to a gene; V was cut back by 0 bases and J by 4 bases. The CDR3 contains 15 residues. The CDR3 DNA reads TGTGCCAGCAGCTTGGAAAGGACAGGACGCTATGGCTACACCTTC. This codes for CASSLERTGRYGYTF.

V gene TRBV29-1 combines with J gene TRBJ2-7, with 7 nucleotides matching TRBD1. Germline assignment: CDR1 SQVTM and CDR2 ANQGSEA. CDR3 length equals 14 residues. V was pared by 6 bases and J by 1 base, with 9 bases of the junction left unmatched. CDR3 sequence (DNA): TGCAGCGTCCCCATTCGACAGGGATCCTACGAGCAGTACGTC. Protein sequence: CSVPIRQGSYEQYV.

This chain connects TRBV6-1 to TRBJ1-1, with 8 bases matching TRBD1. From germline, CDR1 is MNHNS and CDR2 SASEGT. CDR3 size: 15 residues. Trimming at V came to 3 bases and at J to 3 bases, leaving 6 bases not matched to a gene. The CDR3 is CASSDRGLVDTEAFF. The DNA of the CDR3 is TGTGCCAGCAGTGACAGGGGGCTGGTGGACACTGAAGCTTTCTTT.

The V call is TRBV6-5, the J call TRBJ1-2; TRBD1 matches at 7 bases. The germline gives CDR1 MNHEY, CDR2 SVGAGI. The CDR3 consists of 14 residues. The J segment lost 0 bases and the V segment lost 6 bases, leaving 4 bases of the junction unmatched. The CDR3 coding sequence is TGTGCCAGCAGCCGGGACAGAGCTAACTATGGCTACACCTTC. Its protein product is CASSRDRANYGYTF.

The gene calls are TRBV6-2 or TRBV6-3 and TRBJ2-1; D unresolved. Germline assignment: CDR1 MNHEY and CDR2 SVGEGT. Trimming pared 5 bases from V and 8 bases from J, leaving 16 bases between. The CDR3 is 14 amino acids. The CDR3 DNA sequence: TGTGCCAGCAGTGCCTTCCGACGGAGCGATGAGCAGTTCTTC. Its protein product is CASSAFRRSDEQFF.

Here the CDR3 reads CASSQDRLAGVTGELFF. DNA of the CDR3: TGCGCCAGCAGCCAAGATCGGTTGGCGGGAGTGACCGGGGAGCTGTTTTTT. The V gene is TRBV4-3, the J gene TRBJ2-2; 7 bases fit TRBD2. CDR3 size: 17 residues. CDR1 and CDR2 from the germline V gene are LGHNA and YSLEER. After removal of 0 bases from V and 5 bases from J, the junction contained 9 bases not matched to a gene.

J is TRBJ2-1 and V is TRBV14, with TRBD1 as a possible D gene (7 bases). The CDR3 covers 17 residues. V dropped 3 bases and J dropped 8 bases, with 23 bases sitting between them. CDR1 and CDR2 (germline): SGHDN, FVKESK. Here the CDR3 DNA reads TGTGCCAGCAGCCACCTGACAGGGAAGTCTAGCGAGGATGAGCAGTTCTTC. Its protein product is CASSHLTGKSSEDEQFF.

V gene TRBV29-1 combines with J gene TRBJ2-1; D might be TRBD1 (5 bases). Trimming shortened V by 5 bases and J by 5 bases, and 16 bases separated the two germline ends. CDR3 length: 14 amino acids. Germline CDR1 reads SQVTM; CDR2 reads ANQGSEA. In DNA form, the CDR3 reads TGCAGCGTTCTGCCCTGGGGCAGCAACAATGAGCAGTTCTTC. Translation: CSVLPWGSNNEQFF.

CDR3 in amino acids: CASSQYGTGELFF. The CDR3 nucleotides read TGCGCCAGCAGCCAATACGGTACCGGGGAGCTGTTTTTT. The chain joins TRBV5-1 to TRBJ2-2; D not certain. Trimming shortened V by 4 bases and J by 5 bases, and 9 bases separated the two germline ends. This CDR3 has 13 amino acids. Germline V gene sequence: CDR1 SGHRS, CDR2 YFSETQ.

CDR3 sequence: CASSSSLDSFNYGYTF. CDR3 DNA: TGTGCCAGCAGCTCGTCCTTGGACAGCTTCAACTATGGCTACACCTTC. This chain connects TRBV7-9 to TRBJ1-2; tentatively, D is TRBD1 (6 bases). Germline V lookup: CDR1 SEHNR, CDR2 FQNEAQ (reference sequence). Trimming pared 4 bases from V and 2 bases from J, leaving 17 bases between. This CDR3 spans 16 amino acids.

The chain joins TRBV3-1 (or the pseudogene TRBV3-2) to TRBJ2-7; 15 bases align to TRBD2. Germline V CDR1 and CDR2: LGHDT, YNNKEL (reference sequence). This CDR3 is 16 amino acids long. V lost 4 bases to trimming and J lost 2 bases; unmatched junction nucleotides: 3. For the CDR3, the DNA is TGTGCCAGCAGCCTGCGGACTAGCGGGGGGGCCTACGAGCAGTACGTC. Protein product: CASSLRTSGGAYEQYV.

The CDR3 region has the DNA TGTGCCAGTAGTACGTCAGGAAGGACTCTGGCTTGGAACACTGAAGCTTTCTTT. As protein: CASSTSGRTLAWNTEAFF. The chain employs TRBV19 and TRBJ1-1; D unclear. The CDR3 extends over 18 amino acids. Germline values: CDR1 LNHDA, CDR2 SQIVND (reference sequence). V was clipped by 4 bases and J by 1 base, with 22 bases between them.

V and J are TRBV21-1 and TRBJ2-7; TRBD2 is the table's D call and was not checked against the DNA. TRBV21-1 is a pseudogene. CDR3 length equals 13 residues. The CDR3: CASSLIHHYEQYV. CDR3 coding DNA: TGTGCCAGCAGCCTAATCCACCACTACGAGCAGTACGTC.

The chain joins TRBV6-2 or TRBV6-3 to TRBJ1-2, with D perhaps TRBD1 (5 bases). The CDR3 totals 13 residues. CDR1 and CDR2 from the germline V gene are MNHEY and SVGEGT. Trimming pared 4 bases from V and 8 bases from J, leaving 14 bases between. DNA for the CDR3: TGTGCCAGCAGTTCAGGGAACCTACGCGGCTACACCTTC. Encoded protein: CASSSGNLRGYTF.

This chain links TRBV2 with TRBJ2-1; the match to TRBD2 covers 11 bases. Trimming at V came to 6 bases and at J to 4 bases, leaving 2 bases not matched to a gene. CDR3 length: 14 amino acids. Germline assignment: CDR1 SNHLY and CDR2 FYNNEI. The CDR3 DNA sequence: TGTGCCAGCAGAGGGACTAGCGGATACAATGAGCAGTTCTTC. It specifies CASRGTSGYNEQFF. The entire variable domain, with the rest obtained from reference TRBV2 and TRBJ2-1, is as follows: EPEVTQTPSHQVTQMGQEVILRCVPISNHLYFYWYRQILGQKVEFLVSFYNNEISEKSEIFDDQFSVERPDGSNFTLKIRSTKLEDSAMYFCASRGTSGYNEQFFGPGTRLTVL.

This CDR3 reads CASGTGPYRGETQYF. The CDR3 coding sequence is TGTGCCAGCGGTACGGGCCCATACAGGGGAGAGACCCAGTACTTC. The gene calls are TRBV2 and TRBJ2-5; 7 nucleotides match TRBD1. CDR3 size: 15 residues. With V trimmed by 8 bases and J by 4 bases, 13 bases remained unmatched. Germline V gene data show CDR1 as SNHLY and CDR2 as FYNNEI.

The chain joins TRBV27 to TRBJ1-6; D gene unclear. Germline CDR1 and CDR2: MNHEY and SMNVEV (reference sequence). Trimming shortened V by 0 bases and J by 10 bases, and 16 bases separated the two germline ends. There are 16 residues in the CDR3. CDR3 protein: CASSLSFVGRESPLHF. As DNA, the CDR3 is TGTGCCAGCAGTTTATCTTTCGTGGGTAGGGAGTCACCCCTCCACTTT.

This clone was seen once. The rearrangement links TRBV28 to TRBJ1-2; D is possibly TRBD1 (6 bases). The CDR3 spans 13 residues. Trimming stripped 5 bases from V and 5 bases from J, with 12 bases between. Germline V gene sequence: CDR1 MDHEN, CDR2 SYDVKM. CDR3: CASSPTGAYGYTF. The CDR3 DNA reads as TGTGCCAGCAGTCCGACAGGAGCTTATGGCTACACCTTC.

The CDR3 protein is CASSPRYRNTEAFF. As DNA, the CDR3 is TGTGCCAGCAGCCCCCGGTATCGGAACACTGAAGCTTTCTTT. The rearrangement links TRBV9 to TRBJ1-1; D remains ambiguous. Germline CDR1 reads SGDLS; CDR2 reads YYNGEE. The CDR3 has 14 residues. V dropped 4 bases and J dropped 1 base, with 11 bases sitting between them.

This sequence joins TRBV6-5 and TRBJ2-2; 8 bases are a match to TRBD1. Germline V gene data show CDR1 as MNHEY and CDR2 as SVGAGI. CDR3 length equals 16 residues. Trimming cost V 2 bases and J 5 bases; bases outside gene matches: 7. CDR3 sequence reads: CASSYARDRLTGELFF. CDR3 DNA sequence: TGTGCCAGCAGTTACGCCCGGGACAGGCTTACCGGGGAGCTGTTTTTT.

The J gene is TRBJ2-5, the V gene TRBV27, with D possibly matching TRBD2 (6 bases). This CDR3 has 14 residues. Trimming removed 6 bases at V and 1 base at J, with 12 bases between. Germline loops: CDR1 MNHEY, CDR2 SMNVEV (reference sequence). CDR3 sequence: CASSLRDFQETQYF. CDR3 DNA sequence: TGTGCCAGCAGCCTCCGGGACTTCCAAGAGACCCAGTACTTC.

The chain joins TRBV6-5 to TRBJ2-2; 8 bases agree with TRBD1. The V gene end was trimmed by 5 bases and the J gene end by 5 bases; junction bases not matched to a gene: 7. Germline V gives CDR1 MNHEY, CDR2 SVGAGI. CDR3 length: 15 amino acids. The CDR3 DNA follows: TGTGCCAGCAGTCAGCAGGGGGCAGGGACCGGGGAGCTGTTTTTT. Amino acids: CASSQQGAGTGELFF.

The chain recombines TRBV11-3 with TRBJ2-1, with D possibly TRBD1 on 5 matching bases. Germline V gives CDR1 SGHNT, CDR2 YENEEA. V was pared by 4 bases and J by 4 bases, with 11 bases between. The CDR3 loop spans 14 amino acids. Here the CDR3 reads CASSYPQGYNEQFF. For the CDR3, the DNA is TGTGCCAGCAGCTATCCTCAGGGATACAATGAGCAGTTCTTC.

V usage is TRBV18 and J usage is TRBJ1-1; D gene unclear. The CDR3 loop spans 16 amino acids. CDR1 and CDR2 from the germline V gene are KGHSH and LQKENI. V lost 0 bases to trimming and J lost 5 bases, with 16 bases between them. CDR3 region: CASSPPGSRRGTEAFF. Written as DNA, the CDR3 is TGTGCCAGCTCACCACCGGGTTCGCGCCGCGGGACTGAAGCTTTCTTT.

This chain uses TRBV5-1 with TRBJ1-2; TRBD1 might be the D (6 bases). This CDR3 spans 14 amino acids. In germline, CDR1 is SGHRS, CDR2 YFSETQ. V dropped 0 bases and J dropped 7 bases, with 13 bases sitting between them. The CDR3 DNA reads as TGCGCCAGCAGCTTGGGTCCAGGGGAGGGTGGCTACACCTTC. Protein: CASSLGPGEGGYTF.